A selection of T cell receptor beta chains follows, all from one sample in a study of OX40 agonist ivuxolimab in advanced cancers. The data were produced by immunoSEQ multiplex PCR, yet TCRdb's version contains in-frame clones alone and is incomplete. Seen here are tens of thousands of clones, 75% to 90% observed once, and the top ten hold about 7%. Sequencing used CD4+ or CD8+ T cells sorted from blood, obtained in a trial of the OX40 agonist ivuxolimab. These receptors originate from an adult with an advanced solid tumor such as melanoma, head and neck, liver or kidney cancer. CDR3s include the opening cysteine and the closing phenylalanine or tryptophan. D genes are given only for firm matches. Clone size is shown for a subset of rows, as once, few, many or a class of expanded clone.

j_call: TRBJ2-7; clone_size: -; v_call: TRBV5-4; d_call: -; cdr3_aa: CASSLGRLGGVEQYF; cdr3_nt: TGTGCCAGCAGCTTGGGACGTTTAGGAGGGGTCGAGCAGTACTTC
j_call: TRBJ1-5; clone_size: -; v_call: TRBV5-4; d_call: -; cdr3_aa: CASSLAGTNQPQHF; cdr3_nt: TGTGCCAGCAGCTTGGCAGGGACCAATCAGCCCCAGCATTTT
j_call: TRBJ2-7; clone_size: -; v_call: TRBV5-6; d_call: -; cdr3_aa: CASSPGTARGEQYF; cdr3_nt: TGTGCCAGCAGCCCCGGGACTGCCCGGGGGGAGCAGTACTTC
j_call: TRBJ1-3; clone_size: -; v_call: TRBV29-1; d_call: -; cdr3_aa: CSVSWGDGSGNTIYF; cdr3_nt: TGCAGCGTTTCATGGGGGGACGGCTCTGGAAACACCATATATTTT
j_call: TRBJ1-1; clone_size: -; v_call: TRBV27; d_call: -; cdr3_aa: CASSFLPQGYTEAFF; cdr3_nt: TGTGCCAGCAGTTTCTTACCACAGGGATACACTGAAGCTTTCTTT
j_call: TRBJ2-7; clone_size: -; v_call: TRBV5-1; d_call: -; cdr3_aa: CASSLQGYYEQYF; cdr3_nt: TGCGCCAGCAGCTTGCAGGGGTATTACGAGCAGTACTTC
j_call: TRBJ1-2; clone_size: -; v_call: TRBV7-9; d_call: -; cdr3_aa: CASSLNGYGYTF; cdr3_nt: TGTGCCAGCAGCTTAAACGGGTATGGCTACACCTTC
j_call: TRBJ2-3; clone_size: few; v_call: TRBV7-6; d_call: TRBD1; cdr3_aa: CASSLVGPTGTGRTDTQYF; cdr3_nt: TGTGCCAGCAGCTTAGTAGGCCCAACCGGGACAGGGAGAACAGATACGCAGTATTTT
j_call: TRBJ1-3; clone_size: -; v_call: TRBV5-1; d_call: -; cdr3_aa: CASSLGLGNTIYF; cdr3_nt: TGCGCCAGCAGCTTGGGTTTAGGAAACACCATATATTTT
j_call: TRBJ2-1; clone_size: -; v_call: TRBV7-8; d_call: -; cdr3_aa: CASSFRTNSYNEQFF; cdr3_nt: TGTGCCAGCAGCTTCAGGACAAACTCCTACAATGAGCAGTTCTTC
j_call: TRBJ1-5; clone_size: -; v_call: TRBV27; d_call: TRBD1; cdr3_aa: CASSLLGTGKLMSSNQPQHF; cdr3_nt: TGTGCCAGCAGCCTCCTCGGGACAGGGAAGTTGATGAGTAGCAATCAGCCCCAGCATTTT
j_call: TRBJ2-1; clone_size: -; v_call: TRBV5-6; d_call: -; cdr3_aa: CASSLVGKQFF; cdr3_nt: TGTGCCAGCAGCTTGGTGGGTAAGCAGTTCTTC
j_call: TRBJ2-1; clone_size: -; v_call: TRBV6-6; d_call: -; cdr3_aa: CASSQTNANNEQFF; cdr3_nt: TGTGCCAGCAGCCAGACAAATGCCAACAATGAGCAGTTCTTC
j_call: TRBJ2-1; clone_size: -; v_call: TRBV5-1; d_call: TRBD2; cdr3_aa: CASSRTSGRPYNEQFF; cdr3_nt: TGCGCCAGCAGCCGGACTAGCGGGAGGCCTTACAATGAGCAGTTCTTC
j_call: TRBJ2-1; clone_size: -; v_call: TRBV19; d_call: -; cdr3_aa: CASIGGTSNEQFF; cdr3_nt: TGTGCCAGTATCGGCGGGACAAGCAATGAGCAGTTCTTC
j_call: TRBJ1-1; clone_size: -; v_call: TRBV7-9; d_call: -; cdr3_aa: CASSLPGFGTEAFF; cdr3_nt: TGTGCCAGCAGCTTACCGGGATTTGGCACTGAAGCTTTCTTT
j_call: TRBJ2-3; clone_size: -; v_call: TRBV5-1; d_call: -; cdr3_aa: CASSFQSTDTQYF; cdr3_nt: TGCGCCAGCAGCTTTCAAAGCACAGATACGCAGTATTTT
j_call: TRBJ1-2; clone_size: -; v_call: TRBV20-1; d_call: -; cdr3_aa: CSADSGSGYTF; cdr3_nt: TGCAGTGCAGACAGTGGTTCTGGCTACACCTTC